This TCR beta chain was recovered during a study of T cell changes during pregnancy in multiple sclerosis. Libraries were prepared by immunoSEQ multiplex PCR; TCRdb keeps only in-frame clonotypes and omits some of them. The data contain over 65,000 clones, 90% to 95% of them seen just once; the ten biggest clones take up 2.5% to 3%. In germline, CDR1 is KGHSH, CDR2 LQKENI. The CDR3 is made up of 17 amino acids. The V and J ends lost 2 bases and 4 bases, in that order; junction bases with no gene match: 5. This clonotype was obtained from a female donor with multiple sclerosis, enrolled in a pregnancy study. Material: peripheral blood, obtained in the first trimester of pregnancy. The chain combines TRBV18 with TRBJ2-3; TRBD2 matches 14 bases. The DNA for the CDR3 is TGTGCCAGCTCACCAGGGACTAGCGGGAGAACTGCAGATACGCAGTATTTT. Translation: CASSPGTSGRTADTQYF.